The 9 T cell receptor beta chains listed next were all sequenced from one sample in a study of cytomegalovirus exposure and HLA in healthy donors. Primers for the PCR totalled 60 Vbeta and 13 Jbeta. Using immunoSEQ multiplex PCR, the repertoire was profiled, and TCRdb retains in-frame clones only, with some absent. The repertoire holds some 130,000 clones, with more than 70% as singletons. Sequenced input: PBMCs. The receptors stem from a male donor in good health and CMV-seropositive.

The chain uses TRBV5-6 and TRBJ2-7, with 9 positions matching TRBD1. Germline V gene data show CDR1 as SGHDT and CDR2 as YYEEEE. J was trimmed by 3 bases and V by 2 bases; bases with no gene match: 9. This CDR3 is 16 amino acids long. Written as DNA, the CDR3 is TGTGCCAGCAGCTTTACTAGCACAGGGGGCGGCTACGAGCAGTACTTC. Protein sequence: CASSFTSTGGGYEQYF.

This chain uses TRBV30 with TRBJ2-7; 10 positions agree with TRBD2. The CDR3 loop spans 14 amino acids. Germline V gives CDR1 GTSNPN, CDR2 SVGIG (reference sequence). V was pared by 2 bases and J by 0 bases, with 1 base of the junction left unmatched. The CDR3: CAWSPSGSSYEQYF. The CDR3 DNA reads as TGTGCCTGGAGTCCTAGCGGGAGCTCCTACGAGCAGTACTTC.

This chain links TRBV11-2 with TRBJ2-2; tentative D call: TRBD1 (6 bases). V lost 2 bases and J 8 bases, leaving 9 bases between the germline ends. CDR1 and CDR2 (germline): SGHAT, FQNNGV. This CDR3 has 13 residues. The CDR3 loop is CASSLPGEGELFF. The DNA of the CDR3 is TGTGCCAGCAGCTTACCAGGGGAAGGGGAGCTGTTTTTT.

The chain carries TRBV18 and TRBJ2-2; TRBD2 matches at 10 bases. J lost 1 base, V lost 3 bases, and 2 bases had no gene match. Germline CDR1 KGHSH, CDR2 LQKENI. This CDR3 is built from 16 residues. The CDR3 is CASSPASGRNTGELFF. CDR3 in DNA: TGTGCCAGCTCACCGGCTAGCGGGAGGAACACCGGGGAGCTGTTTTTT.

This sequence joins TRBV6-5 and TRBJ2-1; TRBD2 agrees at 9 bases. CDR1 and CDR2 (germline): MNHEY, SVGAGI. The CDR3 sequence is 16 residues long. V lost 2 bases and J lost 1; bases outside the gene matches: 3. As DNA, the CDR3 is TGTGCCAGCAGTTACCGGGCGGGGGGGTCCTACAATGAGCAGTTCTTC. Translated, it gives CASSYRAGGSYNEQFF.

The rearrangement uses TRBV7-3 and TRBJ2-1; possibly TRBD1 for D (6 bases). Germline V gives CDR1 SGHTA, CDR2 FQGTGA. Trimming took off 1 base at V and 0 bases at J, with 13 bases between the two ends. The CDR3 loop spans 17 amino acids. The CDR3 here is CASSLNRDTSSYNEQFF. DNA of the CDR3: TGTGCCAGCAGCTTAAATCGGGACACGAGCTCCTACAATGAGCAGTTCTTC.

The chain carries TRBV7-6 and TRBJ1-1; weak D call: TRBD1 (6 bases). The V end was cut by 0 bases, the J end by 4 bases, with 12 bases between. The length of the CDR3 is 15 residues. In germline, CDR1 is SGHVS, CDR2 FNYEAQ. In nucleotides, the CDR3 is TGTGCCAGCAGCTTAGCCCCGCAGGGGCGCACTGAAGCTTTCTTT. Translating gives CASSLAPQGRTEAFF. Variable domain in full (rest from reference TRBV7-6 and TRBJ1-1): GAGVSQSPRYKVTKRGQDVALRCDPISGHVSLYWYRQALGQGPEFLTYFNYEAQQDKSGLPNDRFSAERPEGSISTLTIQRTEQRDSAMYRCASSLAPQGRTEAFFGQGTRLTVV.

This chain links TRBV7-8 with TRBJ1-3; D is unclear. The V and J ends lost 7 bases and 4 bases respectively, with 20 bases between them. The CDR3 spans 16 residues. CDR1 is SGHVS and CDR2 is FQNEAQ in the germline V gene. The CDR3 loop is CASTPSTAAGGNTIYF. The CDR3 DNA reads as TGTGCCAGCACCCCATCGACGGCCGCAGGCGGAAACACCATATATTTT.

The chain combines TRBV7-9 with TRBJ1-3; 11 bases match TRBD1. Germline V gene data show CDR1 as SEHNR and CDR2 as FQNEAQ (reference sequence). V shed 6 bases and J 2 bases; nucleotides not matched to a gene: 6. This CDR3 spans 16 amino acids. CDR3 loop: CASSRTGGAAGNTIYF. In DNA form, the CDR3 reads TGTGCCAGCAGTCGGACAGGGGGCGCAGCTGGAAACACCATATATTTT.